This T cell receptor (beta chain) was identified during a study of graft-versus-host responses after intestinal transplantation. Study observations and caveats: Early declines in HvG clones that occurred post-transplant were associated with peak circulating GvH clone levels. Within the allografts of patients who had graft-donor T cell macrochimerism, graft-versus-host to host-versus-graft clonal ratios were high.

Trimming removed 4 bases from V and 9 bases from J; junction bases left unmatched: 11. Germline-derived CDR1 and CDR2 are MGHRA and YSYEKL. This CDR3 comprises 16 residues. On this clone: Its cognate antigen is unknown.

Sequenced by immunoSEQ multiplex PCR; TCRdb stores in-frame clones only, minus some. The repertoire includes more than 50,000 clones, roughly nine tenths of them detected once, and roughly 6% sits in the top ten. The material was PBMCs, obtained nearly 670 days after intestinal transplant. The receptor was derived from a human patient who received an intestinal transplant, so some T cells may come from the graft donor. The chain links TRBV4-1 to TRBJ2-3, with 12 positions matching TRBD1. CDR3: CASSPLRGQGAGTQYF. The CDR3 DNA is TGCGCCAGCAGCCCCCTTCGGGGACAGGGGGCCGGAACGCAGTATTTT.